These 19 T cell receptor beta chains share one sample of origin, sequenced in a study of long-term antiretroviral therapy in people with HIV (dated by TCRdb to between 2021 and 2024). The immunoSEQ hsTCRB v3.0 assay was used at survey level resolution to sequence the TRB variable region. Held by TCRdb, this immuneACCESS table contains in-frame sequences only and omits some clones. Under half of the omission traces to an unresolved V gene where checked; the cause of the rest is unknown. Within this sample are roughly 30,000 clones, with 90% to 95% of them counted one time only. The ten largest clonotypes hold about 3.9% of the sample. The specimen comprised unsorted PBMCs, sampled 3.1 years after starting antiretroviral therapy. These receptors were obtained from a man between 18 and 29 years old with HIV.

The chain has TRBV4-3 and TRBJ1-2; no firm D call. The CDR3 has 13 amino acids. The V end was cut by 4 bases, the J end by 8 bases, with 14 bases between. Germline CDR1 LGHNA, CDR2 YSLEER. The CDR3 is CASSPWRRQGYTF. The CDR3 nucleotides are TGCGCCAGCAGCCCTTGGAGGCGGCAGGGCTACACCTTC.

A single count supports this clone. The V gene is TRBV19, the J gene TRBJ2-7; TRBD2 agrees at 8 bases. The germline gives CDR1 LNHDA, CDR2 SQIVND (reference sequence). CDR3 length: 19 residues. J was trimmed by 2 bases and V by 3 bases; bases with no gene match: 18. Here the CDR3 reads CASSIGDGGGTFRTYEQYF. The CDR3 DNA is TGTGCCAGTAGTATTGGGGACGGCGGGGGGACCTTCCGTACCTACGAGCAGTACTTC.

The rearrangement links TRBV11-2 to TRBJ2-7; D gene uncertain. Trimming took 1 base from V and 5 from J, leaving 6 bases between them. Germline loops: CDR1 SGHAT, CDR2 FQNNGV. The CDR3 extends over 12 amino acids. The CDR3 here is CASSLGLNEQYF. The CDR3 DNA sequence: TGTGCCAGCAGCTTAGGGTTAAACGAGCAGTACTTC.

The chain couples TRBV6-5 to TRBJ2-7, with D perhaps given as TRBD1 or TRBD2 (5 bases each). Germline CDR1 MNHEY, CDR2 SVGAGI. The CDR3 spans 12 residues. V lost 8 bases to trimming and J lost 3 bases, with 11 bases between them. The CDR3 loop is CASAGANYEQYF. CDR3 nucleotides: TGTGCCAGCGCCGGGGCAAACTACGAGCAGTACTTC.

V gene TRBV19 combines with J gene TRBJ1-4; 7 nucleotides align to TRBD1. The CDR3 runs 15 residues. Germline CDR1 and CDR2: LNHDA and SQIVND (reference sequence). V gave up 5 bases and J gave up 4 bases; unmatched junction bases: 7. The CDR3 bases are TGTGCCAGTAGTGGACAGGCTGGAATTAATGAAAAACTGTTTTTT. Protein sequence: CASSGQAGINEKLFF. The entire variable domain, with the rest obtained from reference TRBV19 and TRBJ1-4, is as follows: DGGITQSPKYLFRKEGQNVTLSCEQNLNHDAMYWYRQDPGQGLRLIYYSQIVNDFQKGDIAEGYSVSREKKESFPLTVTSAQKNPTAFYLCASSGQAGINEKLFFGSGTQLSVL.

CDR3 amino acids: CASSEMLGRTNYNSPLHF. CDR3 sequence (DNA): TGTGCCAGCAGTGAAATGCTCGGGCGGACAAACTATAATTCACCCCTCCACTTT. This sequence joins TRBV2 and TRBJ1-6; D perhaps matches TRBD1 (5 bases). There are 18 residues in the CDR3. The V end was cut by 2 bases, the J end by 3 bases, with 17 bases between. The germline V gene encodes CDR1 SNHLY and CDR2 FYNNEI.

The chain combines TRBV20-1 with TRBJ1-3; D not certain. From germline, CDR1 is DFQATT and CDR2 SNEGSKA (reference sequence). The CDR3 contains 11 residues. Trimming removed 6 bases at V and 5 bases at J, with 8 bases between. The CDR3 protein is CSAPNRNTIYF. The CDR3 DNA reads TGCAGTGCCCCCAACCGAAACACCATATATTTT.

V is TRBV7-8 and J is TRBJ1-5; D is possibly TRBD1 (5 bases). V shed 5 bases and J shed 5 bases, with 16 bases lying between them. The CDR3 is made up of 15 amino acids. Looked up from germline, CDR1 is SGHVS and CDR2 is FQNEAQ. Here the CDR3 DNA reads TGTGCCAGCAGCCGTCGGGACCTGGGCTATCAGCCCCAGCATTTT. It yields the protein CASSRRDLGYQPQHF. The variable domain in full, with the rest retrieved from reference TRBV7-8 and TRBJ1-5, is GAGVSQSPRYKVAKRGQDVALRCDPISGHVSLFWYQQALGQGPEFLTYFQNEAQLDKSGLPSDRFFAERPEGSVSTLKIQRTQQEDSAVYLCASSRRDLGYQPQHFGDGTRLSIL.

V usage is TRBV7-9 and J usage is TRBJ1-4; unclear D gene. Germline-derived CDR1 and CDR2 are SEHNR and FQNEAQ (reference sequence). V was cut by 3 bases and J by 8 bases, with 13 bases left in between. The CDR3 length is 14 residues. CDR3 loop: CASSFGRSGEKLFF. The CDR3 DNA is TGTGCCAGCAGCTTTGGCCGATCGGGCGAAAAACTGTTTTTT.

The table lists this clone with a count of one. V is TRBV19 and J is TRBJ1-5, with TRBD1 matching over 9 bases. Trimming at V came to 6 bases and at J to 0 bases, leaving 9 bases not matched to a gene. Germline CDR1 and CDR2: LNHDA and SQIVND (reference sequence). The CDR3 runs to 17 residues. In DNA, the CDR3 is TGTGCCAGTAGCACGACAGGGGGTTTGGATAGCAATCAGCCCCAGCATTTT. Amino acid sequence: CASSTTGGLDSNQPQHF. The whole variable domain, remainder taken from reference TRBV19 and TRBJ1-5, is DGGITQSPKYLFRKEGQNVTLSCEQNLNHDAMYWYRQDPGQGLRLIYYSQIVNDFQKGDIAEGYSVSREKKESFPLTVTSAQKNPTAFYLCASSTTGGLDSNQPQHFGDGTRLSIL.

Here the CDR3 reads CASSPRAAYGYTF. DNA of the CDR3: TGTGCCAGCAGCCCGAGGGCGGCCTATGGCTACACCTTC. J is TRBJ1-2 and V is TRBV5-6; no clear D gene. This CDR3 has 13 residues. V shed 4 bases and J shed 4 bases, with 11 bases lying between them. Germline CDR1 and CDR2: SGHDT and YYEEEE.

The genes are TRBV30 and TRBJ2-1, with 9 bases identical to TRBD1. CDR3 size: 15 residues. The germline gives CDR1 GTSNPN, CDR2 SVGIG (reference sequence). Trimming cost V 2 bases and J 5 bases; bases outside gene matches: 7. The CDR3 DNA is TGTGCCTGGAGTCCACAGGGGGCGCCCCACAATGAGCAGTTCTTC. It is translated as CAWSPQGAPHNEQFF.

The chain joins TRBV10-3 to TRBJ2-3; 7 positions agree with TRBD1. This CDR3 is 14 amino acids long. J lost 0 bases, V lost 7 bases, and 4 bases had no gene match. CDR1 and CDR2 (germline): ENHRY, SYGVKD. The CDR3 nucleotides read TGTGCCATCACTCCGGGACAGAGCACAGATACGCAGTATTTT. Its translation: CAITPGQSTDTQYF.

The V gene is TRBV9, the J gene TRBJ2-1; 8 bases are shared with TRBD1. This CDR3 region has 15 residues. CDR1 is SGDLS and CDR2 is YYNGEE in the germline V gene. V dropped 2 bases and J dropped 8; count of bases not matched to a gene: 9. CDR3 sequence reads: CASSVGQDRAHEQFF. CDR3 nucleotides: TGTGCCAGCAGCGTGGGTCAGGACAGGGCCCATGAGCAGTTCTTC.

The chain is built from TRBV11-3 and TRBJ1-2; D is uncertain. CDR1 and CDR2 (germline): SGHNT, YENEEA. The CDR3 length is 15 residues. V was trimmed by 4 bases and J by 3 bases, leaving 15 bases between them. The DNA for the CDR3 is TGTGCCAGCAGCTCGCACCTGCAGTTCCACTATGGCTACACCTTC. It is translated as CASSSHLQFHYGYTF. The full variable domain, with the rest looked up from reference TRBV11-3 and TRBJ1-2, is EAGVVQSPRYKIIEKKQPVAFWCNPISGHNTLYWYLQNLGQGPELLIRYENEEAVDDSQLPKDRFSAERLKGVDSTLKIQPAELGDSAVYLCASSSHLQFHYGYTFGSGTRLTVV.

This clone was seen more than once but under ten times. The V gene is TRBV7-3, the J gene TRBJ1-1; unclear D gene. Germline V gives CDR1 SGHTA, CDR2 FQGTGA. The CDR3 contains 13 residues. V lost 8 bases and J 1 base, leaving 11 bases between the germline ends. The CDR3 nucleotides read TGTGCCAGCCGGGAGAGTGGGAACACTGAAGCTTTCTTT. Protein product: CASRESGNTEAFF.

The chain recombines TRBV7-8 with TRBJ2-7; maybe TRBD1 (6 bases). The CDR3 is 16 residues long. V gave up 1 base and J gave up 3 bases, with 16 bases separating them. CDR1 is SGHVS and CDR2 is FQNEAQ in the germline V gene. The CDR3 is CASSLGTARTYYEQYF. The DNA of the CDR3 is TGTGCCAGCAGCTTAGGGACAGCCCGAACCTACTACGAGCAGTACTTC.

The J gene is TRBJ2-7, the V gene TRBV10-2; the D gene is possibly TRBD2 (6 bases). The CDR3 consists of 19 residues. The germline gives CDR1 WSHSY, CDR2 SAAADI. V was shortened by 0 bases and J by 2 bases, with 23 bases between the two germline ends. The CDR3 sequence is CASSESRKALRRDAYEQYF. CDR3 DNA sequence: TGCGCCAGCAGTGAGTCGAGGAAAGCACTACGGCGGGACGCCTACGAGCAGTACTTC.

The chain employs TRBV7-9 and TRBJ1-1, with D tentatively TRBD1 (5 bases). The CDR3 covers 13 residues. The germline CDR1 and CDR2 sequences are SEHNR and FQNEAQ (reference sequence). Trimming took off 3 bases at V and 3 bases at J, with 8 bases between the two ends. The CDR3 sequence: CASSLRGDTEAFF. In nucleotides, the CDR3 is TGTGCCAGCAGCTTGAGGGGAGACACTGAAGCTTTCTTT. The full variable domain, its missing parts supplied by reference TRBV7-9 and TRBJ1-1, is DTGVSQNPRHKITKRGQNVTFRCDPISEHNRLYWYRQTLGQGPEFLTYFQNEAQLEKSRLLSDRFSAERPKGSFSTLEIQRTEQGDSAMYLCASSLRGDTEAFFGQGTRLTVV.